The 13 T cell receptor beta chains below all came from one sample that was sequenced in a study of T cell repertoires in cytomegalovirus infection (dated by TCRdb to between 2018 and 2021). The data were produced on an Illumina HiSeq 1500. TCRdb redid the processing of the public reads, applying fastp at Q25 and MiXCR, and retained in-frame beta chains. Rows are combined by CDR3 protein, so each entry shows the most common genes and DNA. The sample data list almost 500,000 distinct CDR3 sequences, and about 11% of these were observed just once. Jointly, the top ten make up roughly 10% of the sample. The sequenced material came from PBMCs. The origin of the receptors is a human donor in good health (CMV status not recorded). Some clones in this sample may be carry-over from other donors' samples.

This clonotype was seen a handful of times. The chain joins TRBV9 to TRBJ2-1; 11 nucleotides agree with TRBD2. The germline CDR1 and CDR2 sequences are SGDLS and YYNGEE. V shed 4 bases, J shed 4 bases, and the junction held 7 bases outside the gene matches. This CDR3 is 16 amino acids long. The CDR3 is CASSSSGGTPYNEQFF. CDR3 nucleotide sequence: TGTGCCAGCAGCTCTAGCGGGGGGACCCCATACAATGAGCAGTTCTTC.

This clonotype came up many times. The rearrangement joins TRBV7-8 to TRBJ2-2, with unresolved D. Trimming removed 6 bases at V and 1 base at J, with 15 bases between. The CDR3 spans 16 residues. Germline V gene sequence: CDR1 SGHVS, CDR2 FQNEAQ. CDR3 coding DNA: TGTGCCAGCAGGGGTAGGGTTTTTGTGAACACCGGGGAGCTGTTTTTT. This gives the protein CASRGRVFVNTGELFF.

This clonotype was observed a handful of times. J is TRBJ2-1 and V is TRBV5-4; TRBD2 aligns across 12 bases. The CDR3 runs 17 residues. J lost 10 bases, V lost 0 bases, and 11 bases had no gene match. Germline CDR1 is SGHNT and CDR2 is YYREEE (reference sequence). The CDR3 spells CASSLATSGGFGAEQFF. In DNA, the CDR3 is TGTGCCAGCAGCTTGGCCACTAGCGGGGGGTTTGGGGCGGAGCAGTTCTTC.

The genes are TRBV18 and TRBJ1-2, with 7 bases fitting TRBD1. The J segment lost 6 bases and the V segment lost 5 bases, leaving 9 bases of the junction unmatched. There are 14 residues in the CDR3. Germline V gene data show CDR1 as KGHSH and CDR2 as LQKENI. CDR3 region: CASSSKTGMHGYTF. As DNA, the CDR3 is TGTGCCAGCTCATCAAAGACAGGGATGCATGGCTACACCTTC.

This clonotype has ten or more counts. The chain has TRBV7-2 and TRBJ2-5; 8 bases match TRBD2. Trimming took 1 base from V and 4 from J; bases not matched to a gene: 5. Looked up from germline, CDR1 is SGHTA and CDR2 is FQGNSA. The CDR3 is made up of 15 amino acids. The CDR3 DNA is TGTGCCAGCAGCTTAGTCGGGGGGGCGGGAGAGACCCAGTACTTC. It yields the protein CASSLVGGAGETQYF.

This clonotype was recorded many times. V usage is TRBV6-1 and J usage is TRBJ1-2, with 7 bases identical to TRBD1. The CDR3 loop spans 14 amino acids. J gave up 7 bases and V 2 bases, and 7 bases lay outside the gene matches. CDR1 MNHNS and CDR2 SASEGT come from the germline V gene. DNA of the CDR3: TGTGCCAGCAGTGAAATGGGACAGTATACTGGCTACACCTTC. Translating it yields CASSEMGQYTGYTF.

Comments on this clonotype: A much bigger clone sits one base away, suggesting this may be a read error. V usage is TRBV5-1 and J usage is TRBJ2-1; 8 bases line up with TRBD1. Looked up from germline, CDR1 is SGHRS and CDR2 is YFSETQ. The CDR3 covers 14 residues. The CDR3: CASSLGQGRIEQSF. As DNA, the CDR3 is TGCGCCAGCAGCTTGGGACAGGGGAGGATTGAGCAGTCCTTC.

This clonotype was found many times. The rearrangement links TRBV7-3 to TRBJ2-3; TRBD1 or TRBD2 may be the D gene (5 bases each). The germline gives CDR1 SGHTA, CDR2 FQGTGA. V was cut by 5 bases and J by 2 bases, with 11 bases left in between. The CDR3 is 14 amino acids. In DNA, the CDR3 is TGTGCCAGCAGCCGAGGGGCTACCACAGATACGCAGTATTTT. This codes for CASSRGATTDTQYF.

This clonotype was seen a handful of times. This sequence joins TRBV6-5 and TRBJ1-2, with 9 positions matching TRBD1. This CDR3 has 15 amino acids. Per germline, CDR1 MNHEY and CDR2 SVGAGI. V trimming: 5 bases; J trimming: 1 base; junction bases outside the gene matches: 5. The CDR3 coding sequence is TGTGCCAGCAGTCGGACAGGGGCTTATAACTATGGCTACACCTTC. Amino acid sequence: CASSRTGAYNYGYTF.

This clonotype was seen a handful of times. This chain links TRBV20-1 with TRBJ2-7; D is perhaps TRBD1 (6 bases). The CDR3 extends over 14 amino acids. The V gene's germline CDR1 is DFQATT and CDR2 SNEGSKA (reference sequence). The V gene lost 1 base and the J gene lost 3 bases, with 13 bases spanning the gap. As DNA, the CDR3 is TGCAGTGCTAGAGTAACAGGGAACCGCTACGAGCAGTACTTC. It encodes CSARVTGNRYEQYF.

This clonotype came up many times. The chain couples TRBV10-3 to TRBJ1-2; D unresolved. The ends were cut back, 0 bases at V and 13 bases at J, with 15 bases in the middle. Germline values: CDR1 ENHRY, CDR2 SYGVKD. The CDR3 totals 13 residues. The CDR3 protein is CAISESASGWGTF. The DNA of the CDR3 is TGTGCCATCAGTGAGTCCGCCTCAGGATGGGGCACCTTC.

Ten or more counts support this clonotype. The gene calls are TRBV12-3 or TRBV12-4 and TRBJ2-7, with 8 bases matching TRBD2. J was trimmed by 5 bases and V by 8 bases; bases with no gene match: 8. The CDR3 has 13 residues. For the CDR3, the DNA is TGTGCCAGCGGCCGGGGGGGATTTGACGAGCAGTACTTC. It encodes CASGRGGFDEQYF.

There are many counts of this clonotype. The chain couples TRBV6-5 to TRBJ2-5; 9 bases match TRBD2. The germline V gene encodes CDR1 MNHEY and CDR2 SVGAGI. The CDR3 extends over 12 amino acids. V lost 10 bases, J lost 4 bases, and 4 bases stayed unmatched. CDR3 in amino acids: CATLSGRETQYF. The CDR3 bases are TGTGCCACCCTTAGCGGGAGAGAGACCCAGTACTTC.